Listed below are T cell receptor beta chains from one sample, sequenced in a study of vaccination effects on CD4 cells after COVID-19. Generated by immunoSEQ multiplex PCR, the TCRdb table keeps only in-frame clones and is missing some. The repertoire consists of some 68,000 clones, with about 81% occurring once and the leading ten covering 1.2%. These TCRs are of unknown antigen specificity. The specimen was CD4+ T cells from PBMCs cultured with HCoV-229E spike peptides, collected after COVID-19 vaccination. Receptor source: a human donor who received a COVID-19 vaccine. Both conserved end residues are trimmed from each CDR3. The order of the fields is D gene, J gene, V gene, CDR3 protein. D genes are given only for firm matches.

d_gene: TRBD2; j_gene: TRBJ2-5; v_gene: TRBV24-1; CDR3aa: ATSDSGTRSETQY
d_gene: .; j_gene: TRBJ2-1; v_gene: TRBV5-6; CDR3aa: ASSLAFSNEQF
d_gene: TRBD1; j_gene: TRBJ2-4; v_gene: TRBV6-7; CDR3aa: ASSYAPDRGRVWDIQY
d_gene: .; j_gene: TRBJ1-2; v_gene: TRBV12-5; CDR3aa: ASGLVLGRVQGYT
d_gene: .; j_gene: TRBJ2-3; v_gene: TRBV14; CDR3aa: ASSLDRLGADTQY
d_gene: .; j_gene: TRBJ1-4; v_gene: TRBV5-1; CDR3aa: ASSFSGVKSNEKLF
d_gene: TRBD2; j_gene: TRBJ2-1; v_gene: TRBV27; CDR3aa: ASSFLAGGQQF
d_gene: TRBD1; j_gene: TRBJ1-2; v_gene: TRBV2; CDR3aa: ASSETTGGYGYT
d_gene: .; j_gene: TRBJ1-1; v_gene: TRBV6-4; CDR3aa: ASTLPTKGGEWNTEAF
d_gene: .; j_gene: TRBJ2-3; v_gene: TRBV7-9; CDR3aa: ASSPRGRSDTQY
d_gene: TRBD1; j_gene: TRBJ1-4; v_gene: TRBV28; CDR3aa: ASRSPDRDGKLF
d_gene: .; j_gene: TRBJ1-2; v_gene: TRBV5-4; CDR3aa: ASSLGGANNYGYT
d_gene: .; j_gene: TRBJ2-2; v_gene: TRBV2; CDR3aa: ASSAGTSNTGELF
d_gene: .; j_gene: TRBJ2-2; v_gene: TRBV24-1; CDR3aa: ATSDSRGYTGELF
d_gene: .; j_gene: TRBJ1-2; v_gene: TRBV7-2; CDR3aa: ASSTLSPGYGYT
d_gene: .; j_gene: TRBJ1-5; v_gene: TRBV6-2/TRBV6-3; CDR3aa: ASSYFESHGQPQH
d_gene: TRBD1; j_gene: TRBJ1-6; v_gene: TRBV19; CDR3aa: ASSRGQRSSYNSPLH
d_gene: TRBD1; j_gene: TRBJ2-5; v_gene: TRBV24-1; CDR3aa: ATSDFSPGTGLVETQY
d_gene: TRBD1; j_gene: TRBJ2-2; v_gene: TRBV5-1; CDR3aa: ASSPGQGTTGELF
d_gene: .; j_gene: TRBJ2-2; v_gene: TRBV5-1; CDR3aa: ASSSLAGASNTGELF
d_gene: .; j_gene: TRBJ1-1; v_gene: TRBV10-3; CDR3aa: AISGQQNTEAF
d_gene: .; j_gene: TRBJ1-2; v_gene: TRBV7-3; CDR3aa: ASSLTGTSDGYT
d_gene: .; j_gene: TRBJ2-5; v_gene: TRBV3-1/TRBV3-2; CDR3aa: ASSHRRGKETQY
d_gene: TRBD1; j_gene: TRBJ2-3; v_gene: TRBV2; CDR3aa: ASSEIGTAEFTDTQY
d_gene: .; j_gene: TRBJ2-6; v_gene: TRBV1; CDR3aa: TSSQDYCGGWGPYSGANVLT
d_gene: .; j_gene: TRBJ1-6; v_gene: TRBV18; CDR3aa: ASSPAALGSSPLH
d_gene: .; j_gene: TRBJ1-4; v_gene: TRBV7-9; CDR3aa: ASSGIRTNEKLF
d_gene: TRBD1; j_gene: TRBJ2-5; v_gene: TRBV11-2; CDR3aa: ASSTAGTGGRETQY
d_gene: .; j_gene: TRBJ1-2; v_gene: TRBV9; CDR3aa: ASSVGHGNYGYT
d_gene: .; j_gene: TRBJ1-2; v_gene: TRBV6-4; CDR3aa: ASSDGPRGAGELSVA
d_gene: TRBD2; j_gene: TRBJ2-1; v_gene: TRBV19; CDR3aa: ASSLVMTSGGASMF
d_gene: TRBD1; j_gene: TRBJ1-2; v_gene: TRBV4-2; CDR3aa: ASSQVRGRVDGYT
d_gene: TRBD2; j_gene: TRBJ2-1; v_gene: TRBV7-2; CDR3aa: ASTLLGGLVDEQF
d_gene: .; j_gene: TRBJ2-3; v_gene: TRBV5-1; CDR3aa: ASSLTSTDTQY
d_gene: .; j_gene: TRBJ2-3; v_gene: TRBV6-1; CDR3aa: ASSWPGRGFDTQY
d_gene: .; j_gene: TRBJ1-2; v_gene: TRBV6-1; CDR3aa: ASSESWGQSGYT
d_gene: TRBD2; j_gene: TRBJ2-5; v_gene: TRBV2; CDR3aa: ASSEAASGPQETQY
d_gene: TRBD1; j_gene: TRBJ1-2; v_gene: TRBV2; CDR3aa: ASRIGQGAYGYT
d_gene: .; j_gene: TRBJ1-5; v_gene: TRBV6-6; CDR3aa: ASTRQEYNQPQH
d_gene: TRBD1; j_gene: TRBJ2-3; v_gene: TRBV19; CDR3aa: ASSEGQGVTGPRTQY
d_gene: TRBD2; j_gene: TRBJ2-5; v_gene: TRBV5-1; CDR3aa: ASSFLAGGPMVGETQY
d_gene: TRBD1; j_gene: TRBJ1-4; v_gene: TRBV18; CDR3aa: ASSRGGGDATNEKLF
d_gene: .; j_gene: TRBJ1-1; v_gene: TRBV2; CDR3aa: ASSASSGNTEAF
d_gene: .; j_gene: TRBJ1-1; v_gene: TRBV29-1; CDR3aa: SVDRGRNTEAF
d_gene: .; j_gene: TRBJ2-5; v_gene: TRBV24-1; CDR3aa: ATSESGTTETQY
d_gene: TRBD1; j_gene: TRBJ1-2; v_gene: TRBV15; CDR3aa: ATSRDLDRYSSNYGYT
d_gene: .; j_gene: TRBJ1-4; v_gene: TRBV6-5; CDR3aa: ASRAQNLDEKLF
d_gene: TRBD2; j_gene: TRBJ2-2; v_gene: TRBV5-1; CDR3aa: ASSRLGLAGGGTGELF
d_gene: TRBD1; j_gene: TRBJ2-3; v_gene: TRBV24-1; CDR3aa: ATSDISGGKDTQY
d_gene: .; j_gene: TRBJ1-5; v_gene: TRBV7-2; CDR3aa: ASSFLMDSNQPQH
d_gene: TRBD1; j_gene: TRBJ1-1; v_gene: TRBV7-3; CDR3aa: ASSLDRANTEAF
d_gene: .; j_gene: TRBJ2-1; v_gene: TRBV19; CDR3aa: ASEKGVGVYEQF
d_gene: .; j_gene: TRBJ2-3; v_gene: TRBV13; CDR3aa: ASSLPVGTQY
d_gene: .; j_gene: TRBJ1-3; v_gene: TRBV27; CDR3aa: ASSPLTDLASGNTIY
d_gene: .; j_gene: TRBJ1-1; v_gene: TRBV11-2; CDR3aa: ASSLEIGGEAF
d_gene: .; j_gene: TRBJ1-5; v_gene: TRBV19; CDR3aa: ASSTQDSPNQPQH
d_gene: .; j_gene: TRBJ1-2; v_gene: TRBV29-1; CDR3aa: SVDLESTNYGYT
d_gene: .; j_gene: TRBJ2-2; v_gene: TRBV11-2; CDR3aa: ASSLAQGTTGELF
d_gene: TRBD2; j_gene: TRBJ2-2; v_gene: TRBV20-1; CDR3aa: SASGLAGGVGELF
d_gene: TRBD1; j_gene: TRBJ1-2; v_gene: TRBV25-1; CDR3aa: ASSEGGQANYGYT